This TCR beta chain was recorded in a study of shared clonotypes between healthy human individuals. Here immunoSEQ multiplex PCR was the method, and the copy in TCRdb shows in-frame clones only, minus some. The data show about 1 million clones, approximately 72% seen once. Per germline, CDR1 MNHNS and CDR2 SASEGT. CDR3 length: 16 amino acids. V gave up 3 bases and J gave up 4 bases; unmatched junction bases: 8. The sequence derives from a young man in good health. J is TRBJ2-5 and V is TRBV6-1; the match to TRBD1 covers 10 bases. Sequenced: memory CD4+ T cells sorted from blood. The sample's subset: CD45RA-negative fraction. This CDR3 reads CASSDNAGTGAETQYF. DNA of the CDR3: TGTGCCAGCAGTGATAACGCTGGGACAGGGGCAGAGACCCAGTACTTC.